Presented here are 20 T cell receptor beta chains from one specimen sequenced in a study of blood T cells in healthy people across ages. The second PCR ran about 6 to 11 cycles with a sample-barcoded 5' primer and J-beta primers. TCRdb recomputed calls from the 5' RACE reads with MiXCR, one row per CDR3 protein. The sample has about 730,000 distinct CDR3 sequences, about 40% seen once. Sequencing was carried out using blood. The source of these receptors is an older woman in good health.

J is TRBJ1-6 and V is TRBV9; 7 nucleotides align to TRBD1. The CDR3 runs 13 residues. J was trimmed by 11 bases and V by 0 bases; bases with no gene match: 2. CDR1 and CDR2 from the germline V gene are SGDLS and YYNGEE. CDR3 bases: TGTGCCAGCAGCGTAGACAGGGGTGCACCCCTCCACTTT. Translation: CASSVDRGAPLHF. The whole variable domain, filled in from reference TRBV9 and TRBJ1-6, reads DSGVTQTPKHLITATGQRVTLRCSPRSGDLSVYWYQQSLDQGLQFLIQYYNGEERAKGNILERFSAQQFPDLHSELNLSSLELGDSALYFCASSVDRGAPLHFGNGTRLTVT.

This chain links TRBV7-3 with TRBJ2-1; D may be TRBD1 (6 bases). This CDR3 region has 13 residues. Trimming took off 5 bases at V and 4 bases at J, with 9 bases between the two ends. Germline CDR1 SGHTA, CDR2 FQGTGA. Here the CDR3 reads CASSPGVYNEQFF. In DNA, the CDR3 is TGTGCCAGCAGCCCAGGGGTTTACAATGAGCAGTTCTTC. Variable domain in full (rest from reference TRBV7-3 and TRBJ2-1): GAGVSQTPSNKVTEKGKYVELRCDPISGHTALYWYRQSLGQGPEFLIYFQGTGAADDSGLPNDRFFAVRPEGSVSTLKIQRTERGDSAVYLCASSPGVYNEQFFGPGTRLTVL.

The V call is TRBV28, the J call TRBJ2-7; D not resolved. Trimming shortened V by 2 bases and J by 4 bases, and 9 bases separated the two germline ends. Germline lookup yields CDR1 MDHEN and CDR2 SYDVKM. This CDR3 comprises 13 residues. DNA of the CDR3: TGTGCCAGCAGTTTACCGGGCCAGTACGAGCAGTACTTC. Translated, it gives CASSLPGQYEQYF.

The sample holds a few counts of this clonotype. The chain recombines TRBV20-1 with TRBJ1-1; TRBD1 matches 10 bases. The CDR3 spans 15 residues. V shed 6 bases, J shed 10 bases, and the junction held 17 bases outside the gene matches. Germline CDR1 is DFQATT and CDR2 is SNEGSKA (reference sequence). In DNA form, the CDR3 reads TGCAGTGCCCCGCCATGGGGACAGGGGATGAGCGGAGCTTTCTTT. This codes for CSAPPWGQGMSGAFF.

This clonotype was seen more than once but under ten times. The chain couples TRBV7-9 to TRBJ2-3; D not resolved. Trimming shortened V by 8 bases and J by 3 bases, and 21 bases separated the two germline ends. This CDR3 is 16 amino acids long. Germline V lookup: CDR1 SEHNR, CDR2 FQNEAQ (reference sequence). The CDR3: CASGYFLGPETDTQYF. In DNA, the CDR3 is TGTGCCAGCGGCTATTTTTTAGGGCCGGAGACAGATACGCAGTATTTT.

A few counts support this clonotype. The chain joins TRBV20-1 to TRBJ2-5; 15 bases fit TRBD2. Near its end, the DNA agrees better with TRBJ2-7, so the J call may be wrong. The CDR3 spans 14 residues. Looked up from germline, CDR1 is DFQATT and CDR2 is SNEGSKA (reference sequence). The CDR3 coding sequence is TGCAGTGCTAGGGGGACTAGCGGGAGGAGCGAGCAGTACTTC. Its translation is CSARGTSGRSEQYF.

The V gene is TRBV27, the J gene TRBJ2-7; D gene ambiguous. This CDR3 region has 13 residues. CDR1 and CDR2 from the germline V gene are MNHEY and SMNVEV (reference sequence). V was clipped by 3 bases and J by 3 bases, with 9 bases between them. The chain's CDR3 is CASSLKGIYEQYF. CDR3 DNA: TGTGCCAGCAGTTTGAAGGGCATCTACGAGCAGTACTTC.

The CDR3 bases are TGTGCCAGCAGCTTATCCACAGCCGTCGGGGAGCTGTTTTTT. Its translation is CASSLSTAVGELFF. The rearrangement uses TRBV11-3 and TRBJ2-2; D uncertain. The CDR3 has 14 residues. Germline CDR1 is SGHNT and CDR2 is YENEEA. Trimming cost V 2 bases and J 7 bases, with 11 bases left between them.

The V and J genes are TRBV12-3 or TRBV12-4 and TRBJ2-4; D perhaps matches TRBD1 (5 bases). The DNA end lines up better with TRBJ2-5; the J call may be wrong. The CDR3 has 13 residues. In DNA, the CDR3 is TGTGCCAGCAGTTTCCCAGGGCGGGAGACCCAGTACTTC. Its translation: CASSFPGRETQYF.

This clonotype has a handful of counts. This rearrangement joins TRBV4-3 to TRBJ2-6, with TRBD2 identical over 14 bases. CDR1 and CDR2 from the germline V gene are LGHNA and YSLEER. This CDR3 contains 22 residues. V shed 2 bases, J shed 2 bases, and the junction held 14 bases outside the gene matches. The CDR3 coding sequence is TGCGCCAGCAGCCAACTACCCGGGACTAGCGGGAGAGGGATCACTGGGGCCAACGTCCTGACTTTC. Its translation: CASSQLPGTSGRGITGANVLTF.

The V gene is TRBV9, the J gene TRBJ2-2, with 15 bases identical to TRBD2. This CDR3 is 18 amino acids long. The trim removed 3 bases at V and 4 bases at J, leaving 7 bases unmatched. Germline values: CDR1 SGDLS, CDR2 YYNGEE. CDR3 in amino acids: CASSGGLAGGAATGELFF. CDR3 DNA sequence: TGTGCCAGCAGCGGGGGACTAGCGGGAGGAGCTGCCACCGGGGAGCTGTTTTTT.

At least ten counts were recorded for this clonotype. V usage is TRBV12-3 or TRBV12-4 and J usage is TRBJ2-7; TRBD2 might be the D (5 bases). This CDR3 has 14 residues. The germline V and J ends were trimmed by 7 bases and 3 bases, with 16 bases remaining between them. CDR3 bases: TGTGCCAGCAAAATGGCGGCCGGGGACTACGAGCAGTACTTC. Its translation: CASKMAAGDYEQYF.

J is TRBJ2-7 and V is TRBV20-1, with 7 bases fitting TRBD1. The ends lost 6 bases at V and 3 bases at J; junction bases unmatched: 5. The CDR3 loop spans 12 amino acids. The V gene's germline CDR1 is DFQATT and CDR2 SNEGSKA (reference sequence). The chain's CDR3 is CSAPTGVYEQYF. CDR3 coding DNA: TGCAGTGCACCAACAGGGGTCTACGAGCAGTACTTC.

The chain couples TRBV29-1 to TRBJ1-5, with D hard to call. The CDR3 length is 15 residues. Deletions cut 1 base from V and 7 bases from J, with 17 bases between. In germline, CDR1 is SQVTM, CDR2 ANQGSEA. Written as DNA, the CDR3 is TGCAGCGTTGAAGTATCCGGGGAGGTCAACCAGCCCCAGCATTTT. Amino acid sequence: CSVEVSGEVNQPQHF.

With respect to this clonotype: This may be a read error: a much more frequent sequence differs by one nucleotide. J is TRBJ1-2 and V is TRBV5-1, with a weak D call TRBD1 (5 bases). Germline CDR1 SGHRS, CDR2 YFSETQ. The CDR3 loop spans 14 amino acids. V was trimmed by 3 bases and J by 0 bases, leaving 9 bases between them. In nucleotides, the CDR3 is TGCGCCAGCAGCTCGACAGACCCTAACTATGGCTACACCTTC. It translates to CASSSTDPNYGYTF. Full variable domain (missing parts from reference TRBV5-1 and TRBJ1-2): KAGVTQTPRYLIKTRGQQVTLSCSPISGHRSVSWYQQTPGQGLQFLFEYFSETQRNKGNFPGRFSGRQFSNSRSEMNVSTLELGDSALYLCASSSTDPNYGYTFGSGTRLTVV.

There are many counts of this clonotype. This sequence joins TRBV4-3 and TRBJ1-2, with 8 bases identical to TRBD1. CDR1 is LGHNA and CDR2 is YSLEER in the germline V gene. CDR3 length: 14 amino acids. Germline trimming cut 0 bases from V and 9 bases from J; bases unmatched to any gene: 6. The CDR3 nucleotides are TGCGCCAGCAGCCAAGATGGACAGGGAAGGAGCTACACCTTC. Translating it yields CASSQDGQGRSYTF.

This sequence joins TRBV12-3 or TRBV12-4 and TRBJ2-7, with D hard to call. This CDR3 region has 15 residues. V lost 3 bases and J lost 4, with 16 bases in between. CDR3 sequence reads: CASSFVVLGIYEQYF. The CDR3 DNA reads TGTGCCAGCAGTTTTGTAGTACTTGGGATTTACGAGCAGTACTTC.

On this clonotype itself: This clone may be a read error of a much larger clone one base away. This chain connects TRBV20-1 to TRBJ2-1, with 9 bases aligning to TRBD2. The CDR3 length is 14 residues. Per germline, CDR1 DFQATT and CDR2 SNEGSKA (reference sequence). The CDR3 DNA sequence: TGCAGTGCTAGTGAGACTAGCGGTCGCAATGTGCAGTTCTTC. It yields the protein CSASETSGRNVQFF.

This clonotype was picked up one time. This chain joins TRBV20-1 and TRBJ2-5; possibly TRBD2 for D (5 bases). Trimming left V 3 bases short and J 5 bases short, with 10 bases between. Germline V lookup: CDR1 DFQATT, CDR2 SNEGSKA (reference sequence). The CDR3 spans 12 residues. The DNA of the CDR3 is TGCAGTGCTAGGAGGGATGGCGAGACCCAGTACTTC. The encoded protein is CSARRDGETQYF.

This chain connects TRBV5-1 to TRBJ2-7; D is possibly TRBD2 (6 bases). V was trimmed by 9 bases and J by 0 bases, leaving 22 bases between them. Per germline, CDR1 SGHRS and CDR2 YFSETQ. The CDR3 sequence is 16 residues long. CDR3 sequence: CAILTPLAPYSYEQYF. The CDR3, as DNA: TGCGCCATCCTAACCCCCCTAGCGCCCTACTCCTACGAGCAGTACTTC.